The 13 T cell receptor beta chains in this list originate from one sample, sequenced in a study of blood T cells in healthy people across ages. Next came a second PCR, run for about 6 to 12 cycles, which used a sample-barcoded 5' primer along with a J-beta primer mix. MiXCR, run by TCRdb on the 5' RACE reads, gives a single entry per CDR3 protein. The table lists hundreds of thousands of distinct CDR3 sequences, 36% of them singletons, with over 10% in the top ten. Sequenced sample: blood. These receptors were obtained from a man younger than 30 in good health.

This clonotype was recorded many times. The DNA for the CDR3 is TGCAGCGTACAACAGGCCCGGTACCAAGAGACCCAGTACTTC. This gives the protein CSVQQARYQETQYF. This chain joins TRBV29-1 and TRBJ2-5, with D tentatively TRBD1 (5 bases). Between the trimmed V and J ends, which lost 6 bases and 0 bases, there was a span of 14 bases. The CDR3 extends over 14 amino acids. In germline, CDR1 is SQVTM, CDR2 ANQGSEA.

This clonotype was seen only once. The chain uses TRBV4-1 and TRBJ1-2; the match to TRBD1 covers 9 bases. CDR1 MGHRA and CDR2 YSYEKL come from the germline V gene. This CDR3 has 15 amino acids. The junction had 7 bases not matched to a gene; V was cut back by 0 bases and J by 8 bases. CDR3 region: CASSQDGRTGEGYTF. CDR3 sequence (DNA): TGCGCCAGCAGCCAAGATGGGAGGACAGGGGAGGGCTACACCTTC.

The V call is TRBV6-2 or TRBV6-3, the J call TRBJ2-5, with D perhaps TRBD1 (6 bases). The J call is uncertain, as TRBJ2-7 better fits the DNA end. Germline assignment: CDR1 MNHEY and CDR2 SVGEGT. The CDR3 has 15 residues. The CDR3 DNA reads TGTGCCAGCAGTTACGACCCGGACAGAGCGTACGAGCAGTACTTC. Protein: CASSYDPDRAYEQYF.

The chain uses TRBV20-1 and TRBJ2-3; D is uncertain. Germline CDR1 and CDR2: DFQATT and SNEGSKA (reference sequence). Trimming shortened V by 7 bases and J by 6 bases, and 11 bases separated the two germline ends. The CDR3 consists of 11 residues. The CDR3 DNA follows: TGCAGTGTCCCGGTCAGGGATACGCAGTATTTT. As protein: CSVPVRDTQYF.

V is TRBV4-2 and J is TRBJ2-5; D is ambiguous. The DNA end favors TRBJ2-7, so the J call may be wrong. The germline gives CDR1 LGHNA, CDR2 YNFKEQ. The CDR3 extends over 12 amino acids. CDR3 residues: CASSQDDDEQYF. The CDR3 DNA reads as TGTGCCAGCAGCCAAGACGACGACGAGCAGTACTTC.

The V and J genes are TRBV6-5 and TRBJ1-5; unclear D gene. The CDR3 extends over 13 amino acids. V dropped 4 bases and J dropped 9 bases, with 13 bases sitting between them. Per germline, CDR1 MNHEY and CDR2 SVGAGI. The CDR3 sequence is CASSSGQLRPQHF. The CDR3 DNA is TGTGCCAGCAGTTCGGGCCAACTTCGGCCCCAGCATTTT.

This chain connects TRBV3-1 to TRBJ2-1; unclear D gene. The J call may be faulty, since TRBJ2-7 better matches the DNA end. The CDR3 spans 16 residues. CDR1 is LGHDT and CDR2 is YNNKEL in the germline V gene (reference sequence). The CDR3: CASSQEVLPIYNEQYF. Written as DNA, the CDR3 is TGTGCCAGCAGCCAGGAAGTACTACCAATCTACAATGAGCAGTACTTC.

Here the CDR3 reads CASSWPTSGGARETQYF. Here the CDR3 DNA reads TGTGCCAGCAGCTGGCCGACTAGCGGGGGGGCGCGGGAGACCCAGTACTTC. The chain recombines TRBV7-2 with TRBJ2-5; TRBD2 aligns across 14 bases. Losses at the gene ends were 4 bases for V and 5 bases for J; bases not matched to a gene: 9. Germline CDR1 SGHTA, CDR2 FQGNSA. This CDR3 region has 17 residues.

The chain has TRBV28 and TRBJ2-6; D not certain. With 1 base removed from V and 4 bases from J, the gap between germline ends came to 14 bases. The CDR3 has 17 amino acids. The germline V gene has CDR1 MDHEN and CDR2 SYDVKM. CDR3 nucleotides: TGTGCCAGCAGTTTATTAAATTCGGCATCCGGGGCCAACGTCCTGACTTTC. This codes for CASSLLNSASGANVLTF.

V and J are TRBV10-3 and TRBJ1-2; perhaps TRBD1 as D (5 bases). The germline V and J ends were trimmed by 4 bases and 3 bases, with 12 bases remaining between them. Germline V gene lookup returns CDR1 ENHRY and CDR2 SYGVKD. The CDR3 totals 14 residues. This CDR3 is CAISGGTADYGYTF. CDR3 sequence (DNA): TGTGCCATCAGTGGGGGGACGGCTGACTATGGCTACACCTTC.

This clonotype appeared many times. The chain links TRBV5-1 to TRBJ2-7; no definite D call. The CDR3 spans 14 residues. Trimming left V 4 bases short and J 0 bases short, with 11 bases between. Germline V gene lookup returns CDR1 SGHRS and CDR2 YFSETQ. The CDR3 protein is CASSKEPSSYEQYF. Written as DNA, the CDR3 is TGCGCCAGCAGCAAGGAGCCGAGCTCCTACGAGCAGTACTTC.

This clonotype has just one count. V usage is TRBV28 and J usage is TRBJ1-5; TRBD1 might be the D (5 bases). Germline CDR1 is MDHEN and CDR2 is SYDVKM. V shed 2 bases and J shed 3 bases, with 14 bases lying between them. The CDR3 has 16 residues. The CDR3 DNA reads as TGTGCCAGCAGTTTAAACTCACGGGGCACCAATCAGCCCCAGCATTTT. Residues: CASSLNSRGTNQPQHF.

The rearrangement joins TRBV7-9 to TRBJ1-4; the match to TRBD1 covers 9 bases. The CDR3 is 16 residues long. The germline V gene encodes CDR1 SEHNR and CDR2 FQNEAQ (reference sequence). V was pared by 4 bases and J by 3 bases, with 6 bases of the junction left unmatched. The CDR3, as DNA: TGTGCCAGCAGCTCACCCGGGACAGGGTCTAATGAAAAACTGTTTTTT. Translation gives CASSSPGTGSNEKLFF.